This T cell receptor beta chain was sequenced for a study of T cells in Graves' hyperthyroidism and ophthalmopathy. Study-wide background: At initial diagnosis, before any treatment had begun, peripheral blood was obtained.

For the diagnoses, clinical symptoms, serum thyroxine and TRAb, thyroid ultrasound and orbital computed tomography were used. RNA transcripts gave rise to amplified TCR beta CDR3 regions. HTBI primers were the set used in a first-round RT-PCR of the TCR CDR3. TCRdb reprocessed the multiplex PCR reads with MiXCR, giving one entry per CDR3 protein. The data hold some 720,000 distinct CDR3 sequences, with about a sixth observed a single time. The V gene lost 5 bases and the J gene lost 1 base, with 7 bases spanning the gap. The germline CDR1 and CDR2 sequences are DFQATT and SNEGSKA (reference sequence). This CDR3 has 12 residues.

The sequenced sample consisted of blood. The TCR was taken from a man between 18 and 29 years old with Graves' hyperthyroidism. This sequence joins TRBV20-1 and TRBJ2-3; D unclear. CDR3 nucleotide sequence: TGCAGTGCTGCCAGCGGCACAGATACGCAGTATTTT. It encodes CSAASGTDTQYF.